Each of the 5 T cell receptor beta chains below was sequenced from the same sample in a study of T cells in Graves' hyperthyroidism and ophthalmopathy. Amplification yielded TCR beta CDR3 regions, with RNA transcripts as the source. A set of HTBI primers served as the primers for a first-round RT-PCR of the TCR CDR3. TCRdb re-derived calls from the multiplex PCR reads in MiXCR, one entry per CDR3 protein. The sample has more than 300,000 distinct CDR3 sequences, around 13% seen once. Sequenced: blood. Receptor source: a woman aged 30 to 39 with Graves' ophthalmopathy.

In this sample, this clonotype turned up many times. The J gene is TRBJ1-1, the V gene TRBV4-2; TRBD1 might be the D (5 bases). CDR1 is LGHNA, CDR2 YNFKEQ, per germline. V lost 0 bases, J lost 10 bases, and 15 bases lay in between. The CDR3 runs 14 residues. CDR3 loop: CASSQETQGAGAFF. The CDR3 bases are TGTGCCAGCAGCCAAGAAACGCAGGGAGCTGGAGCTTTCTTT.

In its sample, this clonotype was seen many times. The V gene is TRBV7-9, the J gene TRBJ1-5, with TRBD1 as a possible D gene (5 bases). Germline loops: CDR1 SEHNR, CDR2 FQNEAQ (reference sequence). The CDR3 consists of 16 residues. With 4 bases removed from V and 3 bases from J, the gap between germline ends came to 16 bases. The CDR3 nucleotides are TGTGCCAGCAGCTACGGGACGGCACAGATCAATCAGCCCCAGCATTTT. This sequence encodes CASSYGTAQINQPQHF.

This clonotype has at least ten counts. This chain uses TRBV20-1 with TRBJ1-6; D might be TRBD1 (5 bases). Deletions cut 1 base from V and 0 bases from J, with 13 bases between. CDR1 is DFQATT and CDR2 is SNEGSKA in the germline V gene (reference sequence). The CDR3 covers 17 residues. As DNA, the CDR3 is TGCAGTGCTAGAGGGGGGGATTTGGGCTCCTATAATTCACCCCTCCACTTT. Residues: CSARGGDLGSYNSPLHF.

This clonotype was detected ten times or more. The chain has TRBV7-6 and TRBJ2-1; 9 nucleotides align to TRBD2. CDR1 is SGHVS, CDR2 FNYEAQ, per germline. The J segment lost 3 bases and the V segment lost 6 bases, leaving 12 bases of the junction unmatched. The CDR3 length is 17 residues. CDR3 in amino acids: CASSHDSGTSIYNEQFF. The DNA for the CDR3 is TGTGCCAGCAGTCACGACTCCGGGACTAGCATCTACAATGAGCAGTTCTTC.

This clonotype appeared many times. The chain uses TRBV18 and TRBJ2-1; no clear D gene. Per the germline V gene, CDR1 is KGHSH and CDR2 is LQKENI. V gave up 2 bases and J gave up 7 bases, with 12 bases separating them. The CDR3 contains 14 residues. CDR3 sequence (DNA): TGTGCCAGCTCACCAGATAAAGCCCGGAATGAGCAGTTCTTC. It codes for CASSPDKARNEQFF.